This TCR beta chain was observed in a study of blood T cell repertoires in COVID-19. About the research overall: Specimens from acute and convalescent COVID-19 originated in the United States, Italy and Spain. The cDNA or gDNA used as material had been derived from T cells, B-cell-depleted T cells, or PBMCs.

Per the original data handling: Scientists estimated how many nucleated cells there were by amplifying reference gene primers. Libraries were prepared by immunoSEQ multiplex PCR; TCRdb keeps only in-frame clonotypes and omits some of them. The DNA gave D and trimming, while V, J and clone size come from that table. The data show hundreds of thousands of clones, about 87% seen once. This CDR3 spans 18 amino acids. Germline CDR1 LGHNT, CDR2 FRNRAP. V dropped 3 bases and J dropped 2 bases, with 20 bases sitting between them. The chain employs TRBV12-5 and TRBJ2-1, with D perhaps matching TRBD2 (6 bases). The source material was peripheral blood. The clonotype originates from a woman aged 18-30 years with acute or convalescent COVID-19. The CDR3 sequence is CASGFLLDRDSAYNEQFF. The DNA for the CDR3 is TGTGCTAGTGGTTTTCTACTTGACCGGGACTCCGCCTACAATGAGCAGTTCTTC.